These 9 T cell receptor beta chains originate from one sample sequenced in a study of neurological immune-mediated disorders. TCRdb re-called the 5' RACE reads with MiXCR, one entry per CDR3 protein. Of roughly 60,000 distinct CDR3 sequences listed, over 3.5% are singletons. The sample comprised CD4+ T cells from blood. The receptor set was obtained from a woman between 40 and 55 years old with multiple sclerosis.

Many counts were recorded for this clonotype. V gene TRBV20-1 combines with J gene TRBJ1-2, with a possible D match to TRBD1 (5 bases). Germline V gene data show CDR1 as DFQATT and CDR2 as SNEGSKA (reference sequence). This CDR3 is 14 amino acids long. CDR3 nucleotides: TGCAGCCCTGGGGTAGGGGCGGGGAACTATGGCTACACCTTC. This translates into CSPGVGAGNYGYTF.

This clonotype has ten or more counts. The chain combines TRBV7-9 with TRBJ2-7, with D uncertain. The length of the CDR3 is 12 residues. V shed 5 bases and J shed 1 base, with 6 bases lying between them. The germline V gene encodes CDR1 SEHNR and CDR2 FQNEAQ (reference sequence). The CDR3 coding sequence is TGTGCCAGCAGCGACCCATCCTACGAGCAGTACTTC. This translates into CASSDPSYEQYF.

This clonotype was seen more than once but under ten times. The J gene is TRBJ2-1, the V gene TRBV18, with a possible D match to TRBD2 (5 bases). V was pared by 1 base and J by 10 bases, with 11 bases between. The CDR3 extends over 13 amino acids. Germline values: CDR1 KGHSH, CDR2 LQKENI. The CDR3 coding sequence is TGTGCCAGCTCACCACGTAAGGGCGGGGAGCAGTTCTTC. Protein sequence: CASSPRKGGEQFF.

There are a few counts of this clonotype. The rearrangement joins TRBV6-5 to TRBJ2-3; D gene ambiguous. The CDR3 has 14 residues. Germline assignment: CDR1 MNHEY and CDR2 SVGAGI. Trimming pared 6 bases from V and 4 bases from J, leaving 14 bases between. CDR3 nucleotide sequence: TGTGCCAGCAGCCGAGACCCTGCGGCAGATACGCAGTATTTT. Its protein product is CASSRDPAADTQYF.

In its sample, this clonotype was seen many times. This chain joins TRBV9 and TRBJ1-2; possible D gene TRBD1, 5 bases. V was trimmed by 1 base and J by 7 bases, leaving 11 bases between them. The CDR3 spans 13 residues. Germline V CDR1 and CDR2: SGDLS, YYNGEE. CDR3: CASSVIGAGGYTF. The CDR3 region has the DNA TGTGCCAGCAGCGTAATCGGGGCGGGTGGCTACACCTTC.

The CDR3 region has the DNA TGTGCCAGCAGCTCGGGGGCGACTATCCAAGAGACCCAGTACTTC. The encoded protein is CASSSGATIQETQYF. This chain connects TRBV7-2 to TRBJ2-5; either TRBD1 or TRBD2 may fit D (6 bases each). This CDR3 comprises 15 residues. V gave up 4 bases and J gave up 1 base, with 13 bases separating them. Germline CDR1 is SGHTA and CDR2 is FQGNSA.

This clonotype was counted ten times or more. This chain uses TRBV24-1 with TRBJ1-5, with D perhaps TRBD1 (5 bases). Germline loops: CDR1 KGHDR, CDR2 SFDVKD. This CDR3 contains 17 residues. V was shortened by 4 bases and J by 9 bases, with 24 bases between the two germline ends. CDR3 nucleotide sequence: TGTGCCACCAGTGAACCCTGCGCGGGGACCCTTCAATGGCCCCAGCATTTT. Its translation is CATSEPCAGTLQWPQHF.

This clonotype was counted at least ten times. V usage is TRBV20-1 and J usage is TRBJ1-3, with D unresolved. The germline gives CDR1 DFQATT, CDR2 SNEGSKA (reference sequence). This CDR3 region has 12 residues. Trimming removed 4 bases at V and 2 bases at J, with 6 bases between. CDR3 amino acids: CSANSAGNTIYF. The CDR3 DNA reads TGCAGTGCTAACAGCGCTGGAAACACCATATATTTT.

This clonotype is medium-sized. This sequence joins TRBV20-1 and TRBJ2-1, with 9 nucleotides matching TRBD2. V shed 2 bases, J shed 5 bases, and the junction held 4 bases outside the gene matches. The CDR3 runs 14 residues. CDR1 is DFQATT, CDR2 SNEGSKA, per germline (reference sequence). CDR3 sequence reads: CSARLAGRHNEQFF. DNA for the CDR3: TGCAGTGCTAGACTAGCGGGAAGACACAATGAGCAGTTCTTC.